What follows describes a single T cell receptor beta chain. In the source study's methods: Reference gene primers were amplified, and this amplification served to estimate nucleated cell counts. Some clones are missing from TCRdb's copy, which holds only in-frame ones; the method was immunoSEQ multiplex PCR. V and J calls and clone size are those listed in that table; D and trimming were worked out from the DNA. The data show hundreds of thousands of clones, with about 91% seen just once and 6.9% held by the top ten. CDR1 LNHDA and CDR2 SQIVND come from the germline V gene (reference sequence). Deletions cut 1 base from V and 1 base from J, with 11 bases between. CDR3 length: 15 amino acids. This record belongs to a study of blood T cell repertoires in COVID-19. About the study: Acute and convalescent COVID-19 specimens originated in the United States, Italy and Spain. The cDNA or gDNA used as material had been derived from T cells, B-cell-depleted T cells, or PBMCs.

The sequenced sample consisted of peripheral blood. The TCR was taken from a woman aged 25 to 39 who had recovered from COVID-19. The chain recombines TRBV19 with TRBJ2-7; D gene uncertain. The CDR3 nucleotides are TGTGCCAGTAGTATAGGGTCTGGGCTTTCCTACGAGCAGTACTTC. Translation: CASSIGSGLSYEQYF.